What follows are 24 T cell receptor beta chains derived from one specimen sequenced in a study of T cells in Graves' hyperthyroidism and ophthalmopathy. The TCR beta CDR3 regions underwent amplification using RNA transcripts as the source. The primer set for the first-round RT-PCR of the TCR CDR3 was HTBI. Each CDR3 protein is one row after TCRdb ran MiXCR on the multiplex PCR reads. Of about 400,000 distinct CDR3 sequences in the sample, roughly 15% were seen once. Sequencing input: blood. Receptors were obtained from a man between 18 and 35 years old with Graves' ophthalmopathy.

This clonotype was recorded many times. This chain uses TRBV13 with TRBJ1-1; no clear D. The length of the CDR3 is 17 residues. Trimming stripped 2 bases from V and 0 bases from J, with 16 bases between. Germline CDR1 and CDR2: PRHDT and FYEKMQ (reference sequence). CDR3 residues: CASSLSSMGSMNTEAFF. CDR3 nucleotides: TGTGCCAGCAGCTTATCGTCTATGGGGAGCATGAACACTGAAGCTTTCTTT.

There are many counts of this clonotype. This rearrangement joins TRBV18 to TRBJ1-4, with D unclear. The CDR3 has 12 residues. The germline CDR1 and CDR2 sequences are KGHSH and LQKENI. Trimming left V 3 bases short and J 5 bases short, with 4 bases between. CDR3 nucleotide sequence: TGTGCCAGCTCACCGATAAATGAAAAACTGTTTTTT. Its protein is CASSPINEKLFF.

The table lists this clonotype with many counts. This sequence joins TRBV20-1 and TRBJ2-1; D perhaps matches TRBD2 (6 bases). The ends were cut back, 5 bases at V and 10 bases at J, with 18 bases in the middle. Germline V gives CDR1 DFQATT, CDR2 SNEGSKA (reference sequence). This CDR3 is 13 amino acids long. The CDR3: CSAPTSGVEEQFF. The CDR3 DNA is TGCAGTGCTCCGACCTCGGGGGTGGAAGAGCAGTTCTTC.

The rearrangement uses TRBV10-2 and TRBJ1-2, with TRBD1 as a possible D gene (5 bases). The germline V gene encodes CDR1 WSHSY and CDR2 SAAADI. Trimming shortened V by 4 bases and J by 4 bases, and 13 bases separated the two germline ends. The CDR3 covers 14 residues. As DNA, the CDR3 is TGCGCCAGCAGTGTCGTGGGGGGAGGCTATGGCTACACCTTC. Translation: CASSVVGGGYGYTF.

This clonotype was seen repeatedly, ten times or more. The rearrangement links TRBV5-8 to TRBJ2-1, with no clear D. Germline loops: CDR1 SGHTS, CDR2 YDEGEE. V was clipped by 4 bases and J by 7 bases, with 12 bases between them. The CDR3 runs 13 residues. For the CDR3, the DNA is TGTGCCAGCAGCCTTACGGCGGAGAATGAGCAGTTCTTC. Translated: CASSLTAENEQFF.

This chain uses TRBV6-1 with TRBJ1-5; D not resolved. Germline V gives CDR1 MNHNS, CDR2 SASEGT. The CDR3 extends over 13 amino acids. The ends were cut back, 5 bases at V and 9 bases at J, with 14 bases in the middle. CDR3 sequence (DNA): TGTGCCAGCAGTTCGCTAAAGGTCCGGCCCCAGCATTTT. Protein product: CASSSLKVRPQHF.

This clonotype has ten or more counts. CDR3 region: CSALNRLAGGIEQFF. CDR3 in DNA: TGCAGTGCTCTAAACCGACTAGCGGGGGGGATTGAGCAGTTCTTC. The V and J genes are TRBV20-1 and TRBJ2-1; 14 bases are a match to TRBD2. The V and J ends lost 5 bases and 9 bases, in that order; junction bases with no gene match: 9. The CDR3 runs to 15 residues. Per the germline V gene, CDR1 is DFQATT and CDR2 is SNEGSKA (reference sequence).

This clonotype was counted between two and nine times. The V and J genes are TRBV9 and TRBJ2-1; 7 bases map to TRBD2. The CDR3 totals 15 residues. After removal of 0 bases from V and 3 bases from J, the junction contained 3 bases not matched to a gene. CDR1 and CDR2 (germline): SGDLS, YYNGEE. The CDR3 DNA reads TGTGCCAGCAGCGTAGGTCTAGCGGTCTACAATGAGCAGTTCTTC. Translating it yields CASSVGLAVYNEQFF.

This clonotype came up a few times. The genes are TRBV5-1 and TRBJ1-2; D perhaps matches TRBD1 (6 bases). Trimming removed 5 bases from V and 7 bases from J, with 18 bases in between. CDR1 and CDR2 from the germline V gene are SGHRS and YFSETQ. The CDR3 totals 14 residues. The chain's CDR3 is CASRPRQALLGYTF. The CDR3 DNA reads TGCGCCAGCAGGCCTCGACAGGCCCTACTTGGCTACACCTTC.

This chain links TRBV30 with TRBJ2-1; D may be TRBD1 (5 bases). CDR1 and CDR2 from the germline V gene are GTSNPN and SVGIG (reference sequence). Trimming removed 1 base from V and 12 bases from J, with 7 bases in between. This CDR3 contains 10 residues. The CDR3, as DNA: TGTGCCTGGAGTGAGGGGCGGCAGTTCTTC. It specifies CAWSEGRQFF.

This clonotype turned up a few times. The chain joins TRBV7-9 to TRBJ2-7; 9 nucleotides agree with TRBD1. The germline V gene encodes CDR1 SEHNR and CDR2 FQNEAQ (reference sequence). The CDR3 totals 13 residues. Trimming at V came to 6 bases and at J to 3 bases, leaving 3 bases not matched to a gene. CDR3 loop: CASRGQGSYEQYF. CDR3 nucleotides: TGTGCCAGCAGAGGACAGGGGAGCTACGAGCAGTACTTC.

The genes are TRBV27 and TRBJ1-4; tentatively, D is TRBD1 (5 bases). The ends were cut back, 5 bases at V and 7 bases at J, with 20 bases in the middle. CDR1 MNHEY and CDR2 SMNVEV come from the germline V gene (reference sequence). The CDR3 totals 16 residues. The CDR3 loop reads CASSIHFQGTVEKLFF. The CDR3, as DNA: TGTGCCAGCAGTATTCACTTTCAGGGTACGGTTGAAAAACTGTTTTTT.

Many counts were recorded for this clonotype. V and J are TRBV4-1 and TRBJ2-7; 12 bases are shared with TRBD2. Trimming cost V 2 bases and J 0 bases; bases outside gene matches: 2. The CDR3 contains 16 residues. CDR1 and CDR2 from the germline V gene are MGHRA and YSYEKL. CDR3 DNA sequence: TGCGCCAGCAGCCAACCACTAGCGGGGGGCTCCTACGAGCAGTACTTC. Translating it yields CASSQPLAGGSYEQYF.

The sample holds many counts of this clonotype. The chain couples TRBV9 to TRBJ2-5, with D perhaps TRBD2 (6 bases). V lost 1 base, J lost 2 bases, and 9 bases lay in between. The germline CDR1 and CDR2 sequences are SGDLS and YYNGEE. CDR3 length: 14 amino acids. CDR3: CASSVSGTQETQYF. As DNA, the CDR3 is TGTGCCAGCAGCGTATCAGGGACTCAAGAGACCCAGTACTTC.

This clonotype was seen many times. The CDR3 coding sequence is TGTGCCAGCAGCCAAGGGGCCCGAAGACTCTATGGCTACACCTTC. Translating it yields CASSQGARRLYGYTF. V and J are TRBV3-1 and TRBJ1-2, with D unresolved. The CDR3 sequence is 15 residues long. Trimming cost V 1 base and J 4 bases, with 13 bases left between them. From germline, CDR1 is LGHDT and CDR2 YNNKEL (reference sequence).

This clonotype has only a few counts. This chain connects TRBV10-1 to TRBJ1-2; unclear D gene. V was pared by 3 bases and J by 5 bases, with 7 bases between. The CDR3 spans 12 residues. CDR1 and CDR2 (germline): WNHNN, SYGVQD (reference sequence). The CDR3 loop reads CASSDLQYGYTF. As DNA, the CDR3 is TGCGCCAGCAGTGACCTGCAATATGGCTACACCTTC.

This clonotype occurred a few times. The CDR3 DNA follows: TGTGCCAGCAGCGTAGCAGGGGACAATCAGCCCCAGCATTTT. This translates into CASSVAGDNQPQHF. V is TRBV9 and J is TRBJ1-5; a possible D gene is TRBD1 (6 bases). CDR3 length: 14 amino acids. Between the trimmed V and J ends, which lost 0 bases and 3 bases, there was a span of 7 bases. The germline V gene encodes CDR1 SGDLS and CDR2 YYNGEE.

There are many counts of this clonotype. This chain uses TRBV6-5 with TRBJ2-7, with D possibly being TRBD1 (6 bases). V gave up 4 bases and J gave up 3 bases, with 13 bases separating them. CDR3 length: 14 residues. Germline loops: CDR1 MNHEY, CDR2 SVGAGI. CDR3 sequence reads: CASSSLQGFYEQYF. The CDR3 nucleotides are TGTGCCAGCAGTTCCCTACAGGGTTTCTACGAGCAGTACTTC.

The chain has TRBV6-1 and TRBJ1-5; no clear D gene. V lost 6 bases, J lost 4 bases, and 10 bases lay in between. The CDR3 covers 13 residues. Germline V gene lookup returns CDR1 MNHNS and CDR2 SASEGT. The CDR3: CASSPHPNQPQHF. CDR3 in DNA: TGTGCCAGCAGCCCTCACCCTAATCAGCCCCAGCATTTT.

This clonotype was counted at least ten times. CDR3 protein: CASTEAGSAPNEQYF. For the CDR3, the DNA is TGTGCCAGCACCGAAGCCGGGTCAGCCCCTAACGAGCAGTACTTC. This sequence joins TRBV28 and TRBJ2-7; D gene ambiguous. Germline V gives CDR1 MDHEN, CDR2 SYDVKM. The CDR3 has 15 amino acids. V dropped 7 bases and J dropped 5 bases, with 21 bases sitting between them.

In its sample, this clonotype was seen many times. This rearrangement joins TRBV12-3 or TRBV12-4 to TRBJ2-5; 11 nucleotides match TRBD2. CDR3 length: 15 residues. Trimming cost V 5 bases and J 2 bases; bases outside gene matches: 4. The CDR3 spells CASSHSGGEQETQYF. CDR3 bases: TGTGCCAGCAGTCATAGCGGGGGGGAACAAGAGACCCAGTACTTC.

This clonotype was found a few times. The chain has TRBV9 and TRBJ1-2, with 9 bases fitting TRBD1. Trimming cost V 3 bases and J 4 bases; bases outside gene matches: 10. Germline assignment: CDR1 SGDLS and CDR2 YYNGEE. The CDR3 spans 16 residues. CDR3 sequence: CASSAPPGTGTYGYTF. In DNA form, the CDR3 reads TGTGCCAGCAGCGCACCCCCAGGGACAGGGACCTATGGCTACACCTTC.

The CDR3 nucleotides read TGTGCCAGCAGTGATGGGGGACAGGGGGCCCATCAGCCCCAGCATTTT. Protein sequence: CASSDGGQGAHQPQHF. V gene TRBV2 combines with J gene TRBJ1-5; 12 bases agree with TRBD1. Germline-derived CDR1 and CDR2 are SNHLY and FYNNEI. V trimming: 3 bases; J trimming: 5 bases; junction bases outside the gene matches: 5. CDR3 length: 16 amino acids.

This clonotype has a count of ten or more. The chain uses TRBV7-9 and TRBJ2-2; D uncertain. Trimming cost V 1 base and J 4 bases, with 7 bases left between them. This CDR3 has 14 residues. CDR1 is SEHNR and CDR2 is FQNEAQ in the germline V gene (reference sequence). Written as DNA, the CDR3 is TGTGCCAGCAGCTTAGGGCAGGTCACCGGGGAGCTGTTTTTT. Its protein product is CASSLGQVTGELFF.